This is a list of T cell receptor beta chains from one sample in a study of immune characterization of retroperitoneal liposarcoma. MiXCR was run by TCRdb on the PCR reads, yielding one entry per CDR3 protein. This sample has fewer than 11,000 distinct CDR3 sequences, with roughly 29% found just once. The sequenced material came from tumor tissue. These receptors were collected from a female donor with retroperitoneal liposarcoma. Both conserved end residues are part of each CDR3.

J gene: TRBJ2-1; V gene: TRBV7-6; CDR3 protein: CASSLGAETYEQFF
J gene: TRBJ2-1; V gene: TRBV7-3; CDR3 protein: CASSPIGLAGGNEQFF
J gene: TRBJ2-1; V gene: TRBV7-2; CDR3 protein: CASSLASSGSSYSYEQFF
J gene: TRBJ2-1; V gene: TRBV7-2; CDR3 protein: CASSDRTGTAYEQFF
J gene: TRBJ2-2; V gene: TRBV12-5; CDR3 protein: CASGLVIQSGELFF
J gene: TRBJ2-1; V gene: TRBV6-6; CDR3 protein: CASSYRTSGRQETQFF
J gene: TRBJ1-6; V gene: TRBV6-1; CDR3 protein: CASSDSYNSPLHF
J gene: TRBJ2-1; V gene: TRBV10-3; CDR3 protein: CAISESKGGGAGNEQFF
J gene: TRBJ2-2; V gene: TRBV6-1; CDR3 protein: CASRSGFGGTGELFF
J gene: TRBJ2-7; V gene: TRBV7-8; CDR3 protein: CASSLQSRSYEQYF
J gene: TRBJ2-1; V gene: TRBV7-6; CDR3 protein: CASSLISLSYNEQFF
J gene: TRBJ2-5; V gene: TRBV6-1; CDR3 protein: CASSPGLAGNEQYF
J gene: NA; V gene: TRBV10-2; CDR3 protein: CASRGVDRTPYEQYF
J gene: TRBJ1-2; V gene: TRBV6-6; CDR3 protein: CASSYSMAGKAYGYTF
J gene: TRBJ2-7; V gene: TRBV6-1; CDR3 protein: CASSPRYEQYF
J gene: TRBJ2-3; V gene: TRBV12-3/TRBV12-4; CDR3 protein: CASSSVTSTDTQYF
J gene: TRBJ2-7; V gene: TRBV11-2; CDR3 protein: CASSLDQPGQRSYEQYF
J gene: NA; V gene: TRBV6-1; CDR3 protein: CASSPLAGGLDEQYF
J gene: TRBJ2-3; V gene: TRBV6-2/TRBV6-3; CDR3 protein: CASRSGSIDTQYF
J gene: TRBJ2-1; V gene: TRBV27; CDR3 protein: CASSLRRDTYNEQFF
J gene: TRBJ2-1; V gene: TRBV7-2; CDR3 protein: CASSPTGQNYEQFF
J gene: TRBJ2-3; V gene: TRBV11-1; CDR3 protein: CASSLGTASGLGDTQYF
J gene: TRBJ2-2; V gene: TRBV6-1; CDR3 protein: CASSVISGLASGELFF
J gene: TRBJ1-6; V gene: TRBV5-1; CDR3 protein: CASSSDRENNSPLHF
J gene: NA; V gene: TRBV6-1; CDR3 protein: CASSPSSTYNEQYF
J gene: NA; V gene: TRBV6-1; CDR3 protein: CASRTLANEQYF
J gene: TRBJ2-1; V gene: TRBV6-6; CDR3 protein: CASRRGPGPGNEQFF
J gene: TRBJ2-1; V gene: TRBV7-6; CDR3 protein: CASSLTRLPYNEQFF
J gene: TRBJ2-3; V gene: TRBV7-2; CDR3 protein: CASSFSGQGTDTQYF
J gene: TRBJ2-1; V gene: TRBV27; CDR3 protein: CASRAGAGGKPYNEQFF
J gene: NA; V gene: TRBV6-1; CDR3 protein: CASSEEGHRQGMDEQYF
J gene: TRBJ2-3; V gene: TRBV11-3; CDR3 protein: CASSFEGPTDTQYF
J gene: TRBJ1-6; V gene: TRBV12-3/TRBV12-4; CDR3 protein: CASRSSYSPLHF
J gene: TRBJ2-7; V gene: TRBV6-1; CDR3 protein: CASRTGTSGRDEQYF
J gene: TRBJ1-3; V gene: TRBV12-3/TRBV12-4; CDR3 protein: CASSWTPPSLFGPGNTIYF
J gene: TRBJ1-2; V gene: TRBV6-6; CDR3 protein: CASSYSGPTGGGYGYTF
J gene: NA; V gene: TRBV27; CDR3 protein: CASSQTGSSYEQYF
J gene: NA; V gene: TRBV6-1; CDR3 protein: CASSEARGRHNEQFF
J gene: TRBJ1-1; V gene: TRBV6-6; CDR3 protein: CASSRGQEKRGTEAFF
J gene: TRBJ2-5; V gene: TRBV7-6; CDR3 protein: CASSLERGQETQYF
J gene: TRBJ2-5; V gene: TRBV6-1; CDR3 protein: CASSPSRSGRSNEQYF
J gene: TRBJ2-3; V gene: TRBV28; CDR3 protein: CASSLSGSTDTQYF
J gene: TRBJ2-3; V gene: TRBV7-8; CDR3 protein: CASSPLGGLAGTDTQYF
J gene: TRBJ2-1; V gene: TRBV6-1; CDR3 protein: CASSSTGYNEQFF
J gene: TRBJ2-5; V gene: TRBV7-2; CDR3 protein: CASSRGPQETQYF
J gene: TRBJ2-1; V gene: TRBV11-1; CDR3 protein: CASSLFWGRGEQFF
J gene: TRBJ1-1; V gene: TRBV7-2; CDR3 protein: CASSQGQNTEAFF
J gene: TRBJ2-5; V gene: TRBV12-3/TRBV12-4; CDR3 protein: CASSFTGTSDEQYF
J gene: TRBJ2-5; V gene: TRBV6-1; CDR3 protein: CASSVTGGVQTQYF
J gene: TRBJ2-2; V gene: TRBV12-3/TRBV12-4; CDR3 protein: CASSLTSGNTGELFF
J gene: TRBJ1-1; V gene: TRBV11-1; CDR3 protein: CASSLGQLEAFF
J gene: TRBJ1-2; V gene: TRBV6-1; CDR3 protein: CASSSTSSGGYTF
J gene: TRBJ1-4; V gene: TRBV18; CDR3 protein: CASSPGRFKGKLFF